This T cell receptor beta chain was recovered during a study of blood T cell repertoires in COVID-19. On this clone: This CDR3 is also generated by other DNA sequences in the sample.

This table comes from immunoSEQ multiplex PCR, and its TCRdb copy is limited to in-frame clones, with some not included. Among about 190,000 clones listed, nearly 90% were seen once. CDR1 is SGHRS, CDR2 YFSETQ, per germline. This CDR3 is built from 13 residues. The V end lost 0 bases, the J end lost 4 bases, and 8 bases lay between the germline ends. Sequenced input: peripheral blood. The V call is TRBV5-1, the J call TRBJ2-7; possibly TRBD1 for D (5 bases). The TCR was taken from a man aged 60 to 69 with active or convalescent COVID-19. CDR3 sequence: CASSLEGAYEQYF. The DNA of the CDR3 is TGCGCCAGCAGCTTGGAAGGGGCGTACGAGCAGTACTTC.